Listed below are T cell receptor beta chains from one sample, sequenced in a study of shared clonotypes between healthy human individuals. Data came from immunoSEQ multiplex PCR; TCRdb stores just in-frame clones and leaves some out. The table includes approximately 400,000 clones, roughly 96% detected once. The sample taken for sequencing was memory CD8+ T cells sorted from blood. The origin of the receptors is a man aged 25-45 years in good health. Both conserved end residues are part of each CDR3. D genes are given only for firm matches. Expanded clones get a size class; other rows say once, few or many, or leave the size out.

j_call | clone_size | v_call | d_call | cdr3_aa | cdr3_nt
TRBJ2-7 | NA | TRBV9 | TRBD2 | CASSRGLAGGPAYEQYF | TGTGCCAGCAGCCGTGGACTAGCGGGAGGGCCTGCCTACGAGCAGTACTTC
TRBJ2-7 | once | TRBV19 | TRBD1 | CASSQTGGEQYF | TGTGCCAGTAGCCAGACAGGGGGCGAGCAGTACTTC
TRBJ2-5 | NA | TRBV2 | TRBD2 | CASSEQGLARQTQYF | TGTGCCAGCAGTGAGCAGGGACTAGCGCGGCAGACCCAGTACTTC
TRBJ1-1 | NA | TRBV27 | NA | CASSPLSYSEAFF | TGTGCCAGCAGTCCCCTGAGTTACTCTGAAGCTTTCTTT
TRBJ1-6 | once | TRBV30 | NA | CAWRQSSYNSPLHF | TGTGCCTGGAGGCAGAGCTCCTATAATTCACCCCTCCACTTT
TRBJ1-1 | NA | TRBV30 | NA | CAWRGNEAFF | TGTGCCTGGAGAGGAAATGAAGCTTTCTTT
TRBJ2-1 | once | TRBV19 | NA | CASSSPSLKQFF | TGTGCCAGTAGTTCCCCCAGTTTAAAGCAGTTCTTC
TRBJ2-7 | NA | TRBV2 | TRBD2 | CASSERASGHDEQYF | TGTGCCAGCAGTGAACGGGCTAGCGGGCACGACGAGCAGTACTTC
TRBJ2-5 | NA | TRBV11-1 | NA | CASSRPGVSLTQYF | TGTGCCAGCAGTCGTCCGGGGGTTTCCTTGACCCAGTACTTC
TRBJ2-7 | once | TRBV5-6 | NA | CASSLGKEYEQYF | TGTGCCAGCAGCTTGGGCAAGGAATACGAGCAGTACTTC
TRBJ2-2 | few | TRBV27 | NA | CASSGGLNTGELFF | TGTGCCAGCAGCGGGGGCTTGAACACCGGGGAGCTGTTTTTT
TRBJ1-6 | NA | TRBV7-3 | NA | CASSLQARGDSPLHF | TGTGCCAGCAGCTTACAGGCCAGGGGCGATTCACCCCTCCACTTT
TRBJ2-3 | NA | TRBV7-9 | TRBD2 | CASSQGGGTDTQYF | TGTGCCAGCAGCCAGGGAGGGGGCACAGATACGCAGTATTTT